Sequencing of this T cell receptor beta chain was carried out in a study of blood T cell repertoires in COVID-19. Study background: Some COVID-19 samples were acute and others convalescent; all came from the United States, Italy and Spain. The analysed material was cDNA or gDNA that came from T cells, B-cell-depleted T cells, or PBMCs.

The length of the CDR3 is 16 residues. V trimming: 5 bases; J trimming: 3 bases; junction bases outside the gene matches: 10. Looked up from germline, CDR1 is SGHAT and CDR2 is FQNNGV. This clone was seen only once. The authors' processing: For nucleated cells, counts were estimated from reference gene primer amplification. Libraries were prepared by immunoSEQ multiplex PCR; TCRdb keeps only in-frame clonotypes and omits some of them. V and J calls and clone size are copied from that table; D and trimming were computed from the DNA. Among approximately 23,000 clones listed, about 90% were seen once. V is TRBV11-2 and J is TRBJ1-3; TRBD1 matches 7 bases. The sample comprised peripheral blood. The TCR was taken from a man in his 70s with acute or convalescent COVID-19. CDR3 coding DNA: TGTGCCAGCAGCATCGCCCGGGACAGCAGTGGAAACACCATATATTTT. It yields the protein CASSIARDSSGNTIYF.